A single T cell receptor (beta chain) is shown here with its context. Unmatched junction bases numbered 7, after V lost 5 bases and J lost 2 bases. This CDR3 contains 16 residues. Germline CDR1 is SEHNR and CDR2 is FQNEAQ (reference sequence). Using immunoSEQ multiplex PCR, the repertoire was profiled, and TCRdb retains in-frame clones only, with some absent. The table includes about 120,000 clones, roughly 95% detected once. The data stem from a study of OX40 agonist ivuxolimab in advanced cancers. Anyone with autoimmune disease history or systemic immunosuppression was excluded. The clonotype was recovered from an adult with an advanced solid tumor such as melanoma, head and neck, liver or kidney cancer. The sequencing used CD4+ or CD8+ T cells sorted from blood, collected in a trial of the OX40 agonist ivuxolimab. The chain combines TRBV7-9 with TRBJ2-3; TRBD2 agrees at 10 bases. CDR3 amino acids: CASSVTSGTPTDTQYF. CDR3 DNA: TGTGCCAGCAGCGTCACTAGCGGGACCCCCACAGATACGCAGTATTTT.